A selection of T cell receptor beta chains follows, all from one sample in a study of T cells after yellow fever vaccination. A single record per CDR3 protein comes from TCRdb applying MiXCR to the 5' RACE reads. The table shows 450,000 to 550,000 distinct CDR3 sequences, with about a fifth occurring only once. The specimen comprised PBMCs, sampled approximately 20 days after the first yellow fever vaccination. These receptor sequences come from a man between 18 and 35 years old who received the YFV17D yellow fever vaccine. Both conserved end residues are part of each CDR3. Fields, in order: J gene, V gene, clone size, D gene, CDR3 protein, CDR3 DNA. The D gene is left open where the match is weak. Clone size, where shown, is once, few, many, or a class for clones that have expanded.

J: TRBJ2-2; V: TRBV7-9; size: NA; D: NA; CDR3: CASSFLPGELFF; DNA: TGTGCCAGCAGCTTTCTACCCGGGGAGCTGTTTTTT
J: TRBJ2-3; V: TRBV7-8; size: many; D: NA; CDR3: CASSLSGGLGTQYF; DNA: TGTGCCAGCAGCTTAAGTGGGGGTCTAGGCACGCAGTATTTT
J: TRBJ1-3; V: TRBV6-5; size: few; D: NA; CDR3: CASSYTELQASSGNTIYF; DNA: TGTGCCAGCAGTTACACCGAATTACAGGCTAGCTCTGGAAACACCATATATTTT
J: TRBJ2-1; V: TRBV5-6; size: NA; D: TRBD2; CDR3: CASSSPGLAGGGDEQFF; DNA: TGTGCCAGCAGCTCACCGGGACTAGCGGGGGGTGGGGATGAGCAGTTCTTC
J: TRBJ1-4; V: TRBV7-2; size: many; D: NA; CDR3: CASSSMGNEKLFF; DNA: TGTGCCAGCAGCTCGATGGGAAATGAAAAACTGTTTTTT
J: TRBJ2-1; V: TRBV20-1; size: NA; D: TRBD2; CDR3: CSARLAGQYNEQFF; DNA: TGCAGTGCTAGACTAGCGGGGCAGTACAATGAGCAGTTCTTC
J: TRBJ2-7; V: TRBV10-1; size: few; D: NA; CDR3: CASSGGLTYEQYF; DNA: TGCGCCAGCAGTGGGGGCCTCACCTACGAGCAGTACTTC
J: TRBJ2-3; V: TRBV5-6; size: few; D: NA; CDR3: CASSLFTDTQYF; DNA: TGTGCCAGCAGCCTGTTCACAGATACGCAGTATTTT
J: TRBJ1-4; V: TRBV25-1; size: NA; D: NA; CDR3: CASSQRGLIKKLFF; DNA: TGTGCCAGCAGTCAAAGAGGCCTCATTAAAAAACTGTTTTTT
J: TRBJ2-2; V: TRBV2; size: few; D: TRBD2; CDR3: CASSEPQTSRKSNTGELFF; DNA: TGTGCCAGCAGTGAACCCCAGACTAGCCGCAAATCGAACACCGGGGAGCTGTTTTTT
J: TRBJ2-1; V: TRBV27; size: few; D: NA; CDR3: CASSSTETGDNEQFF; DNA: TGTGCCAGCAGTTCGACCGAGACGGGTGACAATGAGCAGTTCTTC
J: TRBJ1-1; V: TRBV3-1; size: NA; D: NA; CDR3: CASSPLLNRVGNTEAFF; DNA: TGTGCCAGCAGCCCATTATTAAACAGGGTGGGGAACACTGAAGCTTTCTTT
J: TRBJ2-3; V: TRBV10-3; size: few; D: TRBD2; CDR3: CAISDGLAGQGDTQYF; DNA: TGTGCCATCAGTGATGGGCTAGCGGGGCAAGGGGATACGCAGTATTTT
J: TRBJ2-5; V: TRBV7-2; size: NA; D: NA; CDR3: CASSPKGVQETQYF; DNA: TGTGCCAGCAGCCCGAAAGGGGTCCAAGAGACCCAGTACTTC
J: TRBJ2-2; V: TRBV4-2; size: few; D: NA; CDR3: CASSQVVPGPGELFF; DNA: TGTGCCAGCAGCCAAGTCGTCCCGGGACCCGGGGAGCTGTTTTTT
J: TRBJ2-1; V: TRBV10-3; size: NA; D: NA; CDR3: CAISDIRPRDRGEQFF; DNA: TGTGCCATCAGTGATATCAGGCCCCGAGACCGGGGTGAGCAGTTCTTC
J: TRBJ1-1; V: TRBV10-3; size: NA; D: TRBD1; CDR3: CATKTGGNTEAFF; DNA: TGTGCCACAAAAACAGGGGGGAACACTGAAGCTTTCTTT
J: TRBJ2-5; V: TRBV19; size: NA; D: TRBD2; CDR3: CATSAGAGGETQYF; DNA: TGTGCCACCTCCGCCGGGGCGGGAGGGGAGACCCAGTACTTC
J: TRBJ2-1; V: TRBV4-3; size: many; D: TRBD2; CDR3: CASSQPSGGTNEQFF; DNA: TGCGCCAGCAGCCAACCTAGCGGGGGGACGAATGAGCAGTTCTTC
J: TRBJ2-5; V: TRBV20-1; size: NA; D: NA; CDR3: CSAIKTAETQYF; DNA: TGCAGTGCTATCAAGACCGCGGAGACCCAGTACTTC
J: TRBJ1-5; V: TRBV12-3/TRBV12-4; size: NA; D: NA; CDR3: CASRAGGQPQHF; DNA: TGTGCCAGCAGGGCCGGAGGGCAGCCCCAGCATTTT
J: TRBJ1-1; V: TRBV5-5; size: few; D: NA; CDR3: CASSLGLGVANTEAFF; DNA: TGTGCCAGCAGCTTGGGTTTGGGAGTGGCGAACACTGAAGCTTTCTTT
J: TRBJ2-5; V: TRBV6-1; size: few; D: NA; CDR3: CASTPRALSETQYF; DNA: TGTGCCAGCACCCCGCGGGCCCTCTCAGAGACCCAGTACTTC
J: TRBJ1-2; V: TRBV7-2; size: NA; D: NA; CDR3: CASSLGEPEIYGYTF; DNA: TGTGCCAGCAGCTTAGGGGAGCCGGAAATATATGGCTACACCTTC
J: TRBJ2-5; V: TRBV10-2; size: once; D: NA; CDR3: CASGAVETQYF; DNA: TGCGCCAGCGGAGCGGTAGAGACCCAGTACTTC
J: TRBJ2-2; V: TRBV30; size: NA; D: NA; CDR3: CAWSVLGENTGELFF; DNA: TGTGCCTGGAGTGTATTAGGGGAGAACACCGGGGAGCTGTTTTTT
J: TRBJ1-1; V: TRBV5-1; size: NA; D: NA; CDR3: CASSYHRAENTEAFF; DNA: TGCGCCAGCAGTTACCACAGGGCGGAGAACACTGAAGCTTTCTTT
J: TRBJ2-2; V: TRBV5-1; size: few; D: TRBD1; CDR3: CASSPGQVITGELFF; DNA: TGCGCCAGCAGCCCGGGACAGGTGATCACCGGGGAGCTGTTTTTT
J: TRBJ2-3; V: TRBV20-1; size: NA; D: NA; CDR3: CSADYSGTDTQYF; DNA: TGCAGTGCAGACTACAGCGGCACAGATACGCAGTATTTT
J: TRBJ2-5; V: TRBV7-9; size: few; D: TRBD2; CDR3: CASSTPLAGGPETQYF; DNA: TGTGCCAGCAGCACCCCCCTAGCGGGGGGGCCTGAGACCCAGTACTTC
J: TRBJ2-7; V: TRBV6-2/TRBV6-3; size: NA; D: NA; CDR3: CAGQTGDSYEQYF; DNA: TGTGCCGGACAGACAGGCGACTCCTACGAGCAGTACTTC
J: TRBJ2-7; V: TRBV18; size: NA; D: NA; CDR3: CASSGSGRSSYEQYF; DNA: TGTGCCAGCTCCGGCAGCGGCCGTAGCTCCTACGAGCAGTACTTC
J: TRBJ2-1; V: TRBV7-3; size: once; D: NA; CDR3: CASSLRVELANNEQFF; DNA: TGTGCCAGCAGCTTACGGGTAGAGCTCGCCAACAATGAGCAGTTCTTC
J: TRBJ1-1; V: TRBV6-1; size: NA; D: NA; CDR3: CASKVGLNTEAFF; DNA: TGTGCCAGCAAGGTCGGATTGAACACTGAAGCTTTCTTT
J: TRBJ1-1; V: TRBV21-1; size: NA; D: NA; CDR3: CASSKVLEAGNTEAFF; DNA: TGTGCCAGCAGCAAAGTCCTGGAGGCAGGGAACACTGAAGCTTTCTTT
J: TRBJ2-1; V: TRBV14; size: few; D: NA; CDR3: CASSQVLGAKGEQFF; DNA: TGTGCCAGCAGCCAAGTCCTCGGGGCTAAGGGTGAGCAGTTCTTC